Sequencing of this T cell receptor (beta chain) was carried out in a study of Graves' ophthalmopathy and Graves' hyperthyroidism. Uncontrolled infections, other autoimmune diseases, pregnancy or lactation barred patients from enrollment. Diagnosis relied on clinical symptoms, serum thyroxine, TRAb, thyroid ultrasound and orbital computed tomography. CDR3 regions of TCR beta were amplified from RNA transcripts. RT-PCR in the first round used HTBI primers; a second-round multiplex PCR followed. MiXCR, applied by TCRdb to the multiplex PCR reads, yields one record per CDR3 protein. Of hundreds of thousands of distinct CDR3 sequences in the sample, around 20% were seen once. There are many counts of this clonotype. The junction had 8 bases not matched to a gene; V was cut back by 10 bases and J by 4 bases. The CDR3 loop spans 15 amino acids. Germline-derived CDR1 and CDR2 are KGHDR and SFDVKD.

The receptor comes from a woman in her late teens or twenties with stable Graves' hyperthyroidism. Sequences were obtained from peripheral blood. The V and J genes are TRBV24-1 and TRBJ2-2, with 10 bases fitting TRBD1. CDR3 sequence (DNA): TGTGCCACGCGTCGTGGGACAGGGGCCACCGGGGAGCTGTTTTTT. Protein sequence: CATRRGTGATGELFF.